This T cell receptor (beta chain) was obtained from a study of beta chain features in type 1 diabetes. Since all of the isolated RNA was reverse transcribed, expressed TCRB transcripts were what got sequenced. Sequencing was performed with immunoSEQ multiplex PCR; in TCRdb, only in-frame clones are kept and a portion is missing. Altogether about 160,000 clones are present, around 8% being singletons, with the ten largest covering approximately 0.65%. The CDR3 sequence is 14 residues long. CDR1 and CDR2 from the germline V gene are MNHEY and SVGAGI. Study-level results: When Type 1 diabetes patients were examined, their TCRB CDR3s proved moderately but significantly shorter in all four CD4+ subsets. The question left open here concerned HLA type influencing TCRB rearrangement. Patients with type 1 diabetes showed fewer VDJ junction insertions and more deletions.

Every participating donor gave one draw, a heparinised blood sample averaging about 110 mL. This clone was found once. The antigen is not known. The junction departs from the called germline gene at one end, perhaps through a read error. The sequence was obtained from a man aged 18 to 30 in good health. Sequencing was carried out using central memory CD4+ T cells from blood. The chain employs TRBV6-5 and TRBJ1-1, with D tentatively TRBD1 (5 bases). CDR3 sequence: CASSRALTDMRRLF. CDR3 nucleotides: TGTGCCAGCAGTCGCGCCCTGACGGACATGCGCCGTCTCTTT.